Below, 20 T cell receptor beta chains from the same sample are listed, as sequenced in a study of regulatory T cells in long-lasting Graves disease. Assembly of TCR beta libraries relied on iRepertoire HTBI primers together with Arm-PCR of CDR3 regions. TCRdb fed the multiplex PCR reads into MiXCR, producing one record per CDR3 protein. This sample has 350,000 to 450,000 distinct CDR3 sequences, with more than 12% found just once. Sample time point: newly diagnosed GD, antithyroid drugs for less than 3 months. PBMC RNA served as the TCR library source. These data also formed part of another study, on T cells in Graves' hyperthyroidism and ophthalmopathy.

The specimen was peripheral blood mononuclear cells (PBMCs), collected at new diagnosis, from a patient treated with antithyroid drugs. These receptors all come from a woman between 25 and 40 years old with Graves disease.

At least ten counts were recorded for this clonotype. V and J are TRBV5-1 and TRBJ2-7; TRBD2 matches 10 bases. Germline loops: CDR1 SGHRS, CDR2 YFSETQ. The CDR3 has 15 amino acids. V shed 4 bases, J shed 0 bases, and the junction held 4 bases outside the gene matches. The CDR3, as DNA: TGCGCCAGCAGCCTAGGACTAGCGGACTCCTACGAGCAGTACTTC. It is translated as CASSLGLADSYEQYF.

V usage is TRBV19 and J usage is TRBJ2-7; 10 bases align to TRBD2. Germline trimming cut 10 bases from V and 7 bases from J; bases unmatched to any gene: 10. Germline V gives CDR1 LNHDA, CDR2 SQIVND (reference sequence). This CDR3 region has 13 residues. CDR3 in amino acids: CATKREGRNEQYF. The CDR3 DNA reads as TGTGCCACCAAGCGGGAGGGGCGGAATGAGCAGTACTTC. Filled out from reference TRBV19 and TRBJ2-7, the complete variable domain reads DGGITQSPKYLFRKEGQNVTLSCEQNLNHDAMYWYRQDPGQGLRLIYYSQIVNDFQKGDIAEGYSVSREKKESFPLTVTSAQKNPTAFYLCATKREGRNEQYFGPGTRLTVT.

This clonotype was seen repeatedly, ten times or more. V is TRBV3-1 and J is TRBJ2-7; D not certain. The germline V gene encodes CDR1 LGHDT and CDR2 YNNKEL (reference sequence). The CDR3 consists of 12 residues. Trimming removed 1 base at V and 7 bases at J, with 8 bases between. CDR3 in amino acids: CASSQGRWEQYF. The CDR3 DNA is TGTGCCAGCAGCCAAGGACGCTGGGAGCAGTACTTC.

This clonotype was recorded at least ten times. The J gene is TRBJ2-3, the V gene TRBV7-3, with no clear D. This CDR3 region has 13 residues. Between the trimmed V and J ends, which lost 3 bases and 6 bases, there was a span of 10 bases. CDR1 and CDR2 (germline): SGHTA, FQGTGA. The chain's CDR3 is CASSFIYGDTQYF. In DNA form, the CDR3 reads TGTGCCAGCAGCTTTATATACGGGGATACGCAGTATTTT.

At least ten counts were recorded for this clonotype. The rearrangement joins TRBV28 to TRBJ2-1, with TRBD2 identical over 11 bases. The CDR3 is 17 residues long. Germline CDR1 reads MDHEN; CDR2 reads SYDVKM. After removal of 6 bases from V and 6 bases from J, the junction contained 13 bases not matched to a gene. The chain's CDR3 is CASSLIAGGPLSNEQFF. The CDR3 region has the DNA TGTGCCAGCAGCCTGATAGCGGGAGGGCCACTGTCCAATGAGCAGTTCTTC.

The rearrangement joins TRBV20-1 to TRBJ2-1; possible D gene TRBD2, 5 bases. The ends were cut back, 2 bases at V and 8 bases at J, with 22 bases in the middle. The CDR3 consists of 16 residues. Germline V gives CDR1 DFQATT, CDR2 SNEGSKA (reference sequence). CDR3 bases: TGCAGTGCTAGATCCCAGGTACTAGGTAATAGTGATGAGCAGTTCTTC. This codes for CSARSQVLGNSDEQFF.

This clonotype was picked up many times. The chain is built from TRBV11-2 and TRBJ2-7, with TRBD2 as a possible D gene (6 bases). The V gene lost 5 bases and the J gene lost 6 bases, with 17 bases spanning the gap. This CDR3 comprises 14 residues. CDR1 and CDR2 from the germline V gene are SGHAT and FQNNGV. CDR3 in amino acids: CASSPLARRGEQYF. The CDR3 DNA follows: TGTGCCAGCAGCCCCTTAGCCCGGCGGGGCGAGCAGTACTTC.

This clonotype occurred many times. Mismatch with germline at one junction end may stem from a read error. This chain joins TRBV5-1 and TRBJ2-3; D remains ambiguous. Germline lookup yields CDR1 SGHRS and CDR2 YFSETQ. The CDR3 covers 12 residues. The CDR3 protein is CASSRRSDTQYF. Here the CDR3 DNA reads TGTGCCAGCAGCCGGCGTAGCGATACGCAGTATTTT.

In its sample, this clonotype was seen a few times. This CDR3 is CASSIYNQASDGYTF. The DNA for the CDR3 is TGCGCCAGCAGCATCTATAACCAGGCTTCGGATGGCTACACCTTC. The chain uses TRBV5-1 and TRBJ1-2; D is undetermined. The ends were cut back, 4 bases at V and 6 bases at J, with 19 bases in the middle. The CDR3 sequence is 15 residues long. Per the germline V gene, CDR1 is SGHRS and CDR2 is YFSETQ.

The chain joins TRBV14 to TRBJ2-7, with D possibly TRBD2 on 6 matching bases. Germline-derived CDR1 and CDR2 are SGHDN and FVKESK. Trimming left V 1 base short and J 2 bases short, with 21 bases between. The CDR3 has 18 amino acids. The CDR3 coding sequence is TGTGCCAGCAGCCAAGGGCCAGGGCAATGGGGGGTTGCCTACGAGCAGTACTTC. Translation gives CASSQGPGQWGVAYEQYF.

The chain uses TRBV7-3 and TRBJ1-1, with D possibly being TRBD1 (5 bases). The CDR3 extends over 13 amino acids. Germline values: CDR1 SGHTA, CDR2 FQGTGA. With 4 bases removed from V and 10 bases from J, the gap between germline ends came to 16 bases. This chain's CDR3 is CASSSPGSSVAFF. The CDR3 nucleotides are TGTGCCAGCAGCTCGCCAGGGTCTTCGGTAGCTTTCTTT.

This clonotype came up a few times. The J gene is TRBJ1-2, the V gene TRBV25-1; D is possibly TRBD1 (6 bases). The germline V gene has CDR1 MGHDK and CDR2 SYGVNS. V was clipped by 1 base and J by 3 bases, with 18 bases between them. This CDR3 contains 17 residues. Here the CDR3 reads CASSESRGASGDYGYTF. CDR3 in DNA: TGTGCCAGCAGTGAATCACGGGGGGCTTCCGGGGACTATGGCTACACCTTC.

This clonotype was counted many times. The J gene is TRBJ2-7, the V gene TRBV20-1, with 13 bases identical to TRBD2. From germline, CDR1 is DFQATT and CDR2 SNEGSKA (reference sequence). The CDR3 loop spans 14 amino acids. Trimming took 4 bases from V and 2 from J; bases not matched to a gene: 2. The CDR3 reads CSAKLAGGPYEQYF. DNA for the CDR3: TGCAGTGCTAAACTAGCGGGAGGGCCCTACGAGCAGTACTTC.

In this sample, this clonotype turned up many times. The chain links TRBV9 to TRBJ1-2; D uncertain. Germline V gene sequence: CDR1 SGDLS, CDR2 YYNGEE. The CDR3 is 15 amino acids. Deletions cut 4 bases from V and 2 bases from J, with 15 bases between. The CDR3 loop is CASSHSAGLNYGYTF. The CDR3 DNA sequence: TGTGCCAGCAGCCATTCGGCCGGACTCAACTATGGCTACACCTTC. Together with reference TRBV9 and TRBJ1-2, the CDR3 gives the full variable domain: DSGVTQTPKHLITATGQRVTLRCSPRSGDLSVYWYQQSLDQGLQFLIQYYNGEERAKGNILERFSAQQFPDLHSELNLSSLELGDSALYFCASSHSAGLNYGYTFGSGTRLTVV.

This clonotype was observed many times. As DNA, the CDR3 is TGTGCCAGCAGCCTCCACAGGGATCGCAATGAGCAGTTCTTC. Translation gives CASSLHRDRNEQFF. This rearrangement joins TRBV7-2 to TRBJ2-1; tentative D call: TRBD1 (6 bases). There are 14 residues in the CDR3. CDR1 is SGHTA and CDR2 is FQGNSA in the germline V gene. V lost 5 bases to trimming and J lost 6 bases, with 14 bases between them.

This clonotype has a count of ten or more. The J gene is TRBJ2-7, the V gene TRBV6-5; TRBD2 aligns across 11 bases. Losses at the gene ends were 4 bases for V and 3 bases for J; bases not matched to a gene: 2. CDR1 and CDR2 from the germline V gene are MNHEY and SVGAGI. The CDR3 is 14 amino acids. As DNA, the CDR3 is TGTGCCAGCAGTTCCGGGACTAGCGGCTACGAGCAGTACTTC. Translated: CASSSGTSGYEQYF.

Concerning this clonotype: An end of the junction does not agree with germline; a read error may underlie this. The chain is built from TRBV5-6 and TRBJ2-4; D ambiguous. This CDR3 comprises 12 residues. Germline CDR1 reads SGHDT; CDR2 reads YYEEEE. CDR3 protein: CASSSFNSDPFF. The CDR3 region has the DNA TGTGCCAGCAGCTCGTTCAACAGCGATCCGTTCTTC. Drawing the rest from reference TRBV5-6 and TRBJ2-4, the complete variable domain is DAGVTQSPTHLIKTRGQQVTLRCSPKSGHDTVSWYQQALGQGPQFIFQYYEEEERQRGNFPDRFSGHQFPNYSSELNVNALLLGDSALYLCASSSFNSDPFFGAGTRLSVL.

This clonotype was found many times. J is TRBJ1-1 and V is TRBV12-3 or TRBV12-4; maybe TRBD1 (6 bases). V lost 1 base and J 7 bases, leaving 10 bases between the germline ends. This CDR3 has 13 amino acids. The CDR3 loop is CASSLEGVGEAFF. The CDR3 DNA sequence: TGTGCCAGCAGTTTAGAGGGGGTGGGTGAAGCTTTCTTT.

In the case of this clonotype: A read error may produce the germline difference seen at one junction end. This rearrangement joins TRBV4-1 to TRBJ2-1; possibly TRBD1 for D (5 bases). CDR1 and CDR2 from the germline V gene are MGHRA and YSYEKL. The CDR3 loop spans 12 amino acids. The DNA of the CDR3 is TGCGCCAGCAGCCAACTGGGGCTAACCCTCGTCTTC. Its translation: CASSQLGLTLVF.

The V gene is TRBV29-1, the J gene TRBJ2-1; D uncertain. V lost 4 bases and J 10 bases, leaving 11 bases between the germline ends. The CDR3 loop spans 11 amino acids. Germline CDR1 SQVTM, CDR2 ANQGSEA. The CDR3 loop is CSVAAPTEQFF. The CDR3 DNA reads TGCAGCGTTGCGGCCCCAACGGAGCAGTTCTTC.